This T cell receptor beta chain derives from a study of blood T cell repertoires in COVID-19. Study information: The United States, Italy and Spain supplied acute and convalescent COVID-19 samples. PBMCs, B-cell-depleted T cells, or T cells were the source of the cDNA or gDNA that made up the material.

Authors' data handling: Cell counts per sample came from amplifying reference gene primers. Produced via immunoSEQ multiplex PCR; TCRdb's table is partial and in-frame only. The DNA gave D and trimming, while V, J and clone size come from that table. The table records 150,000 to 200,000 clones, 90% of them present only once. Germline V gene lookup returns CDR1 MNHEY and CDR2 SMNVEV (reference sequence). This CDR3 contains 18 residues. J was trimmed by 1 base and V by 0 bases; bases with no gene match: 10. Sequencing was performed on peripheral blood. This TCR derives from a man between 60 and 75 years old with active or convalescent COVID-19. The gene calls are TRBV27 and TRBJ2-7, with TRBD2 identical over 9 bases. The CDR3 DNA reads as TGTGCCAGCAGTTTATCGGGGGTTCTGCTAGCGGGATCCTACGAGCAGTACTTC. As protein: CASSLSGVLLAGSYEQYF.